These T cell receptor beta chains were read from a single sample in a study of tumour-infiltrating T cells in Burkitt lymphoma. Here immunoSEQ multiplex PCR was the method, and the copy in TCRdb shows in-frame clones only, minus some. The table records 2,000 to 3,000 clones, roughly 88% of them present only once. Sequencing was performed on tumor tissue. The receptors stem from a human donor with diffuse large B-cell lymphoma. Both conserved end residues are part of each CDR3. The D gene is left open where the match is weak.

D gene,V gene,J gene,CDR3 protein
TRBD2,TRBV27,TRBJ2-1,CASSWLAGGFNEQFF
TRBD1,TRBV5-6,TRBJ1-2,CASSTDRGSNYGYTF
-,TRBV7-9,TRBJ1-1,CASSLDTEAFF
-,TRBV2,TRBJ2-1,CASSELDREFF
-,TRBV19,TRBJ2-7,CASTLDGSNTYEQYF
-,TRBV2,TRBJ1-3,CARSRADSGNTIYF
-,TRBV6-5,TRBJ2-7,CASSYSGVAHEQYF
TRBD1,TRBV28,TRBJ2-7,CASTAGTGFTFYEQYF
-,TRBV6-1,TRBJ1-5,CASSESGGPLGPQHF
TRBD1,TRBV4-3,TRBJ2-7,CASSQITGAEQYF
-,TRBV15,TRBJ2-5,CATSRDRGVQETQYF
TRBD2,TRBV28,TRBJ2-7,CASTTRGGDEQYF
TRBD1,TRBV10-3,TRBJ1-5,CAVGTGSDQPQHF
-,TRBV9,TRBJ1-3,CASSARRETGNTIYF
-,TRBV5-1,TRBJ1-1,CASSLVVANTEAFF
TRBD1,TRBV10-3,TRBJ1-2,CAISEQGPNGYTF
TRBD2,TRBV7-2,TRBJ2-1,CASSLAGSGEQFF
-,TRBV7-9,TRBJ2-3,CASSLGWSTDTQYF
-,TRBV5-1,TRBJ2-1,CASSEGLANEQFF
TRBD2,TRBV5-4,TRBJ2-1,CASSLTSGSPYNEQFF
-,TRBV10-3,TRBJ2-1,CAIGEGWNNEQFF
TRBD2,TRBV28,TRBJ2-1,CASSLTSGPYNEQFF
TRBD1,TRBV5-1,TRBJ1-5,CASRQDRGHGPQHF
TRBD1,TRBV6-5,TRBJ2-5,CASSRDRVKSQYF
-,TRBV29-1,TRBJ1-1,CSVALTVNTEAFF
-,TRBV2,TRBJ1-5,CASRRGPDSHSNQPQHF
-,TRBV16,TRBJ2-5,CASSPTGAQETQYF
TRBD2,TRBV18,TRBJ2-1,CASSPRQAGEWNEQFF
-,TRBV7-9,TRBJ1-2,CASSLGGADGYTF
-,TRBV2,TRBJ1-4,CASSEGGLGEKLFF
TRBD1,TRBV13,TRBJ2-5,CASSPYRDSFQETQYF
-,TRBV28,TRBJ2-4,CASRQEIWAPRSIQYF
-,TRBV19,TRBJ2-3,CASSITRPTDTQYF
TRBD2,TRBV9,TRBJ2-2,CASSLFGTTNTGELFF
TRBD1,TRBV2,TRBJ1-5,CASRGQGGQPQHF
TRBD1,TRBV19,TRBJ1-2,CASSDGTVASNYGYTF
-,TRBV10-2,TRBJ1-1,CASSESGALNTEAFF
-,TRBV28,TRBJ2-7,CASSRPQGGRNEQYF
TRBD1,TRBV19,TRBJ2-5,CASSLTGWETQYF
-,TRBV4-2,TRBJ1-3,CASSQVGDGNTIYF
TRBD1,TRBV27,TRBJ2-7,CASSVQGQGGNEQYF
-,TRBV7-2,TRBJ1-3,CASSHAGNTIYF
-,TRBV11-1,TRBJ2-3,CASSSPDRDTQYF
-,TRBV7-9,TRBJ1-2,CASSVGHHGKTYGYTF
-,TRBV29-1,TRBJ2-5,CSVAVGGETQYF
-,TRBV6-4,TRBJ1-4,CASSAKRGEKLFF
-,TRBV7-2,TRBJ2-2,CASSFKPSAGELFF
TRBD1,TRBV6-5,TRBJ1-1,CASSYGTGGTEAFF
-,TRBV27,TRBJ1-5,CASSLKGNQPQHF
-,TRBV27,TRBJ2-7,CASTNVRDSSYEQYF
-,TRBV2,TRBJ2-6,CASSDGDSGANVLTF
-,TRBV7-2,TRBJ2-3,CASSPVVGGTDTQYF
-,TRBV29-1,TRBJ1-1,CSAQGNAEAFF
TRBD2,TRBV7-6,TRBJ2-5,CASSLVVVAGVETQYF
-,TRBV27,TRBJ2-3,CASSLSGSSGTQYF
-,TRBV2,TRBJ1-1,CASRPGDRAEAFF
TRBD2,TRBV5-6,TRBJ2-7,CASSWGGWRYEQYF